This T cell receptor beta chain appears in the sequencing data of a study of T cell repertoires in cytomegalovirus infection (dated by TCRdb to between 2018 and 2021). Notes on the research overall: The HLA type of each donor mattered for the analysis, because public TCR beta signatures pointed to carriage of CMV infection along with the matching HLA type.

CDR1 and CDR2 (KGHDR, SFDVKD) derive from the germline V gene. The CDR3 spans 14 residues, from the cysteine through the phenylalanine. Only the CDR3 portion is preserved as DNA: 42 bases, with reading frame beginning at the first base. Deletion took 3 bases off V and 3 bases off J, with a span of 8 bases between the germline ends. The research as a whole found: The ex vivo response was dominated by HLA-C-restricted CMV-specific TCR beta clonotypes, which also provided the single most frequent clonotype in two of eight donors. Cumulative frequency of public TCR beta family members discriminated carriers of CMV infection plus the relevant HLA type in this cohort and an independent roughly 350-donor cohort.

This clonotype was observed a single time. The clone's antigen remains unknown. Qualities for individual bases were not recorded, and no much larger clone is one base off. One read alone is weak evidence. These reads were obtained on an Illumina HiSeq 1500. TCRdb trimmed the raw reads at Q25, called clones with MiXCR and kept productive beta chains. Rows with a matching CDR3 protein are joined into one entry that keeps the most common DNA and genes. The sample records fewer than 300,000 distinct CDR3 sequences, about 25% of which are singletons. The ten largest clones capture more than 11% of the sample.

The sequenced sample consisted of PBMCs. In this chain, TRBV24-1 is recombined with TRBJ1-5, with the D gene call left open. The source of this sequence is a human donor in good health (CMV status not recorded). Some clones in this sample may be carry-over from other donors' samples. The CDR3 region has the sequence CATSDSRYNQPQHF. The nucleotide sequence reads TGTGCCACCAGTGATAGTAGGTACAATCAGCCCCAGCATTTT.